Shown below are 2 T cell receptor beta chains from a single sample sequenced in a study of OX40 agonist ivuxolimab in advanced cancers. Using immunoSEQ multiplex PCR, the repertoire was profiled, and TCRdb retains in-frame clones only, with some absent. The table has around 26,000 clones, around 81% seen once; the top ten hold about 30%. The sample was CD4+ or CD8+ T cells sorted from blood, taken in a trial of the OX40 agonist ivuxolimab. These receptors came from an adult with an advanced solid tumor such as melanoma, head and neck, liver or kidney cancer.

The chain carries TRBV5-4 and TRBJ1-2, with D possibly matching TRBD1 (6 bases). CDR1 is SGHNT, CDR2 YYREEE, per germline (reference sequence). The V gene lost 0 bases and the J gene lost 5 bases, with 17 bases spanning the gap. The CDR3 length is 16 residues. The CDR3 sequence: CASSLGWDTFLYGYTF. Here the CDR3 DNA reads TGTGCCAGCAGCTTGGGTTGGGACACTTTTCTGTATGGCTACACCTTC.

The V gene is TRBV13, the J gene TRBJ2-3; no clear D. CDR3 length: 14 residues. Germline values: CDR1 PRHDT, CDR2 FYEKMQ (reference sequence). V shed 1 base and J shed 6 bases, with 11 bases lying between them. The CDR3 DNA sequence: TGTGCCAGCAGCTTAGTGGGGTTCGAGGATACGCAGTATTTT. It encodes CASSLVGFEDTQYF.